The clone carrying this T cell receptor (beta chain) showed up just a few times. This specimen belongs to a study of blood T cell repertoires in COVID-19. For the study at large: In each case, the material was cDNA or gDNA derived from T cells, B-cell-depleted T cells, or PBMCs.

TCRdb's copy holds only in-frame clones and misses some; the assay was immunoSEQ multiplex PCR. In the table there are about 51,000 clones, just over 85% of which are singletons. Germline V CDR1 and CDR2: KGHSH, LQKENI. The CDR3 is 18 amino acids. The ends lost 5 bases at V and 5 bases at J; junction bases unmatched: 12. The TCR was taken from a man aged 80 or over with active COVID-19. The sample consisted of peripheral blood. This chain connects TRBV18 to TRBJ2-3; 14 bases agree with TRBD2. CDR3 nucleotides: TGTGCCAGCTCAATAAATCAGGGACTAGCGGGAGTGAGAGATACGCAGTATTTT. This encodes CASSINQGLAGVRDTQYF.